A single sample gave rise to the 22 T cell receptor beta chains below, sequenced in a study of Ad26.COV2.S vaccination and SARS-CoV-2 variants (dated by TCRdb to the early 2020s). The receptor library was made with the immunoSEQ multiplex PCR assay. In TCRdb, the immuneACCESS table is reduced to in-frame sequences with V and J assigned. These tables do not hold every clone; where another copy was compared, an unresolved V gene accounts for under half, and the others remain unexplained. In all, the sample holds about 180,000 clones, and around 88% of those were seen once. Around 6.3% of the sample belongs to the ten largest clones. Per the publication, the time point label means: individuals recovered from natural SARS-CoV-2 infection. Specimen: peripheral blood, collected after recovery from COVID-19. The receptors come from a human donor who had recovered from COVID-19.

This clone was detected only once. The rearrangement links TRBV5-1 to TRBJ2-5; 11 nucleotides match TRBD2. The CDR3 covers 17 residues. The V gene end was trimmed by 2 bases and the J gene end by 3 bases; junction bases not matched to a gene: 9. The germline V gene has CDR1 SGHRS and CDR2 YFSETQ. CDR3 DNA sequence: TGCGCCAGCAGCTTTCTTGTAACTAGCGGGAGCAAAGAGACCCAGTACTTC. It codes for CASSFLVTSGSKETQYF.

This chain links TRBV30 with TRBJ1-6; the D gene is possibly TRBD1 (5 bases). Trimming took 0 bases from V and 9 from J, leaving 15 bases between them. Germline lookup yields CDR1 GTSNPN and CDR2 SVGIG (reference sequence). There are 15 residues in the CDR3. CDR3 sequence: CAWSVKLGPGSPLHF. DNA of the CDR3: TGTGCCTGGAGTGTGAAGCTGGGGCCTGGTTCACCCCTCCACTTT.

This clone has only a few counts. The V and J genes are TRBV29-1 and TRBJ1-1; the D is unclear. Per the germline V gene, CDR1 is SQVTM and CDR2 is ANQGSEA. The CDR3 length is 13 residues. Trimming took 4 bases from V and 1 from J, leaving 10 bases between them. For the CDR3, the DNA is TGCAGCGTTGCCAAGCTGGGGAACACTGAAGCTTTCTTT. It translates to CSVAKLGNTEAFF. Together with reference TRBV29-1 and TRBJ1-1, the CDR3 gives the full variable domain: SAVISQKPSRDICQRGTSLTIQCQVDSQVTMMFWYRQQPGQSLTLIATANQGSEATYESGFVIDKFPISRPNLTFSTLTVSNMSPEDSSIYLCSVAKLGNTEAFFGQGTRLTVV.

V usage is TRBV7-6 and J usage is TRBJ2-3; possible D gene TRBD2, 6 bases. The CDR3 is 15 residues long. V lost 4 bases, J lost 3 bases, and 14 bases lay in between. The V gene's germline CDR1 is SGHVS and CDR2 FNYEAQ. The CDR3 sequence is CASSSLMGGTDTQYF. The CDR3 nucleotides read TGTGCCAGCAGCTCCTTGATGGGGGGAACAGATACGCAGTATTTT. The full variable domain, rest sourced from reference TRBV7-6 and TRBJ2-3, is GAGVSQSPRYKVTKRGQDVALRCDPISGHVSLYWYRQALGQGPEFLTYFNYEAQQDKSGLPNDRFSAERPEGSISTLTIQRTEQRDSAMYRCASSSLMGGTDTQYFGPGTRLTVL.

The chain has TRBV11-2 and TRBJ2-1; no reliable D call. The CDR3 is 13 residues long. The V gene's germline CDR1 is SGHAT and CDR2 FQNNGV. Trimming pared 1 base from V and 5 bases from J, leaving 6 bases between. DNA for the CDR3: TGTGCCAGCAGCTTAGGCCAGCACAATGAGCAGTTCTTC. Residues: CASSLGQHNEQFF. Complete variable domain (other parts from reference TRBV11-2 and TRBJ2-1): EAGVAQSPRYKIIEKRQSVAFWCNPISGHATLYWYQQILGQGPKLLIQFQNNGVVDDSQLPKDRFSAERLKGVDSTLKIQPAKLEDSAVYLCASSLGQHNEQFFGPGTRLTVL.

This chain joins TRBV6-5 and TRBJ1-1, with D hard to call. Trimming pared 7 bases from V and 1 base from J, leaving 13 bases between. CDR1 is MNHEY, CDR2 SVGAGI, per germline. This CDR3 comprises 14 residues. The CDR3 DNA follows: TGTGCCAGCACCAAGAGTATGGGGAACACTGAAGCTTTCTTT. Translation gives CASTKSMGNTEAFF.

The chain joins TRBV5-5 to TRBJ1-4; maybe TRBD1 (5 bases). The CDR3 consists of 14 residues. The germline gives CDR1 SGHKS, CDR2 YYEKEE (reference sequence). The V gene lost 4 bases and the J gene lost 5 bases, with 12 bases spanning the gap. The CDR3: CASSLGRLNEKLFF. CDR3 DNA sequence: TGTGCCAGCAGCCTGGGACGGTTGAATGAAAAACTGTTTTTT.

The V and J genes are TRBV3-1 (or the pseudogene TRBV3-2) and TRBJ1-1; the D gene is possibly TRBD1 (5 bases). CDR1 LGHDT and CDR2 YNNKEL come from the germline V gene (reference sequence). V shed 0 bases and J shed 7 bases, with 15 bases lying between them. The CDR3 contains 15 residues. The CDR3 nucleotides read TGTGCCAGCAGCCAAGATAGGGGCGGACCTCTTGAAGCTTTCTTT. Its protein is CASSQDRGGPLEAFF.

The chain carries TRBV7-3 and TRBJ2-2; no reliable D call. This CDR3 comprises 14 residues. Germline CDR1 is SGHTA and CDR2 is FQGTGA. Trimming removed 2 bases from V and 4 bases from J, with 8 bases in between. Written as DNA, the CDR3 is TGTGCCAGCAGCTTAGCGCCAGTCACCGGGGAGCTGTTTTTT. Translating it yields CASSLAPVTGELFF.

The gene calls are TRBV9 and TRBJ2-7; D gene unclear. Trimming shortened V by 0 bases and J by 0 bases, and 7 bases separated the two germline ends. This CDR3 comprises 14 residues. Germline CDR1 is SGDLS and CDR2 is YYNGEE. The CDR3 bases are TGTGCCAGCAGCGTAGGTCAGCGCTCCTACGAGCAGTACTTC. Protein: CASSVGQRSYEQYF.

J is TRBJ1-1 and V is TRBV28; D may be TRBD1 (5 bases). Trimming took 4 bases from V and 0 from J, leaving 9 bases between them. The CDR3 is 14 amino acids. The germline CDR1 and CDR2 sequences are MDHEN and SYDVKM. The CDR3 loop is CASSYQGMNTEAFF. The DNA of the CDR3 is TGTGCCAGCAGTTACCAGGGAATGAACACTGAAGCTTTCTTT.

This sequence joins TRBV9 and TRBJ2-7; no firm D call. Trimming shortened V by 0 bases and J by 3 bases, and 13 bases separated the two germline ends. This CDR3 is built from 15 residues. Germline CDR1 and CDR2: SGDLS and YYNGEE. The CDR3, as DNA: TGTGCCAGCAGCGTAGATCTGGGATTCGTCTACGAGCAGTACTTC. Translating gives CASSVDLGFVYEQYF.

This clone was counted a few times. This chain joins TRBV4-1 and TRBJ2-1; the match to TRBD1 covers 8 bases. This CDR3 contains 14 residues. V lost 1 base to trimming and J lost 6 bases; unmatched junction nucleotides: 2. Germline V lookup: CDR1 MGHRA, CDR2 YSYEKL. The CDR3: CASSQVTGGNEQFF. The CDR3 DNA sequence: TGCGCCAGCAGCCAAGTTACAGGGGGCAATGAGCAGTTCTTC.

The chain has TRBV11-1 and TRBJ2-7; D is uncertain. The V and J ends lost 3 bases and 2 bases respectively, with 8 bases between them. This CDR3 region has 13 residues. CDR1 is SGHAT and CDR2 is FQDESV in the germline V gene (reference sequence). The CDR3 DNA sequence: TGTGCCAGCAGCTTCGCCACGACCTACGAGCAGTACTTC. Translation gives CASSFATTYEQYF.

V gene TRBV12-3 or TRBV12-4 combines with J gene TRBJ1-3; D gene unclear. CDR3 length: 13 residues. The V gene lost 5 bases and the J gene lost 6 bases, with 11 bases spanning the gap. This CDR3 is CASSLSAANTIYF. The CDR3 DNA reads TGTGCCAGCAGTCTCTCCGCGGCAAACACCATATATTTT.

This chain connects TRBV5-1 to TRBJ2-6; no clear D. The CDR3 sequence is 14 residues long. The germline V and J ends were trimmed by 0 bases and 2 bases, with 3 bases remaining between them. Germline lookup yields CDR1 SGHRS and CDR2 YFSETQ. CDR3 amino acids: CASSLDPGANVLTF. The CDR3 DNA reads TGCGCCAGCAGCTTGGATCCTGGGGCCAACGTCCTGACTTTC. Drawing the rest from reference TRBV5-1 and TRBJ2-6, the complete variable domain is KAGVTQTPRYLIKTRGQQVTLSCSPISGHRSVSWYQQTPGQGLQFLFEYFSETQRNKGNFPGRFSGRQFSNSRSEMNVSTLELGDSALYLCASSLDPGANVLTFGAGSRLTVL.

The rearrangement links TRBV5-1 to TRBJ2-4; D may be TRBD2 (6 bases). The CDR3 runs 16 residues. CDR1 and CDR2 from the germline V gene are SGHRS and YFSETQ. V lost 0 bases and J lost 0, with 10 bases in between. The CDR3 DNA is TGCGCCAGCAGCTTGGGAGGGACTTTAGCCAAAAACATTCAGTACTTC. Translated, it gives CASSLGGTLAKNIQYF.

The rearrangement links TRBV5-4 to TRBJ1-1; D not resolved. The CDR3 covers 13 residues. V was shortened by 4 bases and J by 4 bases, with 11 bases between the two germline ends. CDR1 is SGHNT and CDR2 is YYREEE in the germline V gene (reference sequence). The CDR3 DNA reads as TGTGCCAGCAGCCCACCCGCGGCCACTGAAGCTTTCTTT. Translating it yields CASSPPAATEAFF.

The chain has TRBV3-1 (or the pseudogene TRBV3-2) and TRBJ1-6, with unresolved D. The ends were cut back, 4 bases at V and 10 bases at J, with 14 bases in the middle. The CDR3 is 14 residues long. CDR1 LGHDT and CDR2 YNNKEL come from the germline V gene (reference sequence). The CDR3 region is CASSPRTGISPLHF. CDR3 in DNA: TGTGCCAGCAGCCCGCGAACGGGAATCTCACCCCTCCACTTT.

V and J are TRBV5-6 and TRBJ2-2, with 8 bases matching TRBD2. This CDR3 is 17 amino acids long. Per the germline V gene, CDR1 is SGHDT and CDR2 is YYEEEE. Trimming at V came to 2 bases and at J to 8 bases, leaving 14 bases not matched to a gene. The CDR3 region is CASSFSRLAGLGGELFF. The CDR3 DNA reads as TGTGCCAGCAGCTTTAGTCGGCTAGCGGGCCTGGGAGGGGAGCTGTTTTTT.

The CDR3 bases are TGTGCCAGCAGTGAAGAGGGCCTCGCCCCCTACAATGAGCAGTTCTTC. It yields the protein CASSEEGLAPYNEQFF. This chain links TRBV6-1 with TRBJ2-1; D gene uncertain. V was clipped by 1 base and J by 2 bases, with 12 bases between them. Germline V gives CDR1 MNHNS, CDR2 SASEGT. The CDR3 runs 16 residues.

The rearrangement links TRBV9 to TRBJ2-2, with D possibly being TRBD1 (6 bases). Germline lookup yields CDR1 SGDLS and CDR2 YYNGEE. The V and J ends lost 3 bases and 4 bases respectively, with 16 bases between them. The length of the CDR3 is 16 residues. The CDR3 loop reads CASSAFYRDGTGELFF. CDR3 bases: TGTGCCAGCAGCGCCTTTTACAGGGATGGCACCGGGGAGCTGTTTTTT.